This record concerns one TCR beta chain sequence. Its cognate antigen is unknown. TCRdb's copy holds only in-frame clones and misses some; the assay was immunoSEQ multiplex PCR. The table shows 130,000 to 150,000 clones, with approximately 91% occurring only once. Germline CDR1 is LNHDA and CDR2 is SQIVND (reference sequence). Germline trimming cut 5 bases from V and 2 bases from J; bases unmatched to any gene: 7. The CDR3 consists of 15 residues. This entry comes from a study of T cell responses to AZD1222 COVID-19 vaccine. Study-level results: Nearly half of spike-specific TCRs reportedly go after variant regions that carry no mutations.

The clonotype comes from an adult who received the AZD1222 COVID-19 vaccine. The source material was peripheral blood, sampled 28 days after the second AZD1222 dose. V usage is TRBV19 and J usage is TRBJ2-7; 9 nucleotides align to TRBD1. The CDR3 coding sequence is TGTGCCAGTAGTGACCCGGGGACAGGGACCTACGAGCAGTACTTC. Amino acids: CASSDPGTGTYEQYF.